The 24 T cell receptor beta chains reported below all come from one sample, sequenced in a study of blood T cells in healthy people across ages (dated by TCRdb to 2015 to 2017). The library came from 5' RACE. The listed sequencing device is Illumina HiSeq 2500. The second PCR ran for roughly 7 to 11 cycles and used a J-beta primer mix along with a sample-barcoded 5' primer. The raw public data were reprocessed by TCRdb itself: fastp quality trimming at Q25, MiXCR clonotype calling, in-frame beta chains only. Rows matching on CDR3 protein sequence are summarized as one entry with the most common DNA and genes. The sample table contains about 760,000 distinct CDR3 sequences; only one count was recorded for around three fifths of them. The ten largest account for 25% to 30% of the sample. Sequenced: blood. The source of these receptors is a man in his forties in good health.

This sequence joins TRBV20-1 and TRBJ2-1, with 7 positions matching TRBD2. Germline V gene sequence: CDR1 DFQATT, CDR2 SNEGSKA (reference sequence). This CDR3 is 13 amino acids long. V gave up 8 bases and J gave up 1 base; unmatched junction bases: 5. The CDR3 nucleotides are TGCAGTACCAGCGGGGTGTCCTACAATGAGCAGTTCTTC. This gives the protein CSTSGVSYNEQFF.

V gene TRBV7-2 combines with J gene TRBJ2-5, with D unclear. The ends were cut back, 4 bases at V and 5 bases at J, with 8 bases in the middle. CDR3 length: 12 residues. The V gene's germline CDR1 is SGHTA and CDR2 FQGNSA. CDR3 sequence (DNA): TGTGCCAGCAGCTCCAGTTATGAGACCCAGTACTTC. It encodes CASSSSYETQYF. Drawing the rest from reference TRBV7-2 and TRBJ2-5, the complete variable domain is GAGVSQSPSNKVTEKGKDVELRCDPISGHTALYWYRQSLGQGLEFLIYFQGNSAPDKSGLPSDRFSAERTGGSVSTLTIQRTQQEDSAVYLCASSSSYETQYFGPGTRLLVL.

The chain joins TRBV6-2 or TRBV6-3 to TRBJ1-1; no clear D. Germline values: CDR1 MNHEY, CDR2 SVGEGT. The CDR3 is 14 amino acids. Trimming shortened V by 4 bases and J by 4 bases, and 13 bases separated the two germline ends. The chain's CDR3 is CASSFSAWFTEAFF. The CDR3 bases are TGTGCCAGCAGTTTCTCGGCGTGGTTCACTGAAGCTTTCTTT.

In its sample, this clonotype was seen a few times. The chain is built from TRBV14 and TRBJ2-7; D not certain. CDR3 size: 14 residues. Germline CDR1 SGHDN, CDR2 FVKESK. The V and J ends lost 1 base and 0 bases respectively, with 7 bases between them. The CDR3 sequence: CASSQAHSSYEQYF. The CDR3 nucleotides are TGTGCCAGCAGCCAAGCACACAGCTCCTACGAGCAGTACTTC.

This chain connects TRBV6-1 to TRBJ1-1; TRBD1 matches at 7 bases. The CDR3 is made up of 15 amino acids. The J segment lost 0 bases and the V segment lost 5 bases, leaving 6 bases of the junction unmatched. Per the germline V gene, CDR1 is MNHNS and CDR2 is SASEGT. CDR3: CASSLKQGMNTEAFF. As DNA, the CDR3 is TGTGCCAGCAGTCTCAAACAGGGGATGAACACTGAAGCTTTCTTT.

This chain connects TRBV7-2 to TRBJ2-5; D is perhaps TRBD2 (6 bases). The J call may be incorrect, as the DNA end agrees better with TRBJ2-7. This CDR3 comprises 13 residues. CDR1 SGHTA and CDR2 FQGNSA come from the germline V gene. The CDR3 DNA is TGTGCCAGCAGCACAAAACGGGGGAACGAGCAGTACTTC. Protein sequence: CASSTKRGNEQYF.

This clonotype has a single count. The CDR3 nucleotides are TGTGCCAGCAGCCCAGAACGTAGGGCTAGCGGGCAGAAAGAGACCCAGTACTTC. It translates to CASSPERRASGQKETQYF. V is TRBV3-1 and J is TRBJ2-5, with 8 positions matching TRBD2. V dropped 4 bases and J dropped 3; count of bases not matched to a gene: 16. Germline V CDR1 and CDR2: LGHDT, YNNKEL (reference sequence). This CDR3 comprises 18 residues.

The gene calls are TRBV7-6 and TRBJ2-7; 9 nucleotides agree with TRBD1. This CDR3 region has 16 residues. Trimming cost V 5 bases and J 1 base; bases outside gene matches: 9. The V gene's germline CDR1 is SGHVS and CDR2 FNYEAQ. CDR3 residues: CASSPSATGGSYEQYF. The DNA for the CDR3 is TGTGCCAGCAGCCCAAGCGCGACAGGGGGGTCCTACGAGCAGTACTTC.

This rearrangement joins TRBV20-1 to TRBJ1-4; weak D call: TRBD1 (5 bases). This CDR3 is built from 15 residues. Germline-derived CDR1 and CDR2 are DFQATT and SNEGSKA (reference sequence). V lost 3 bases, J lost 7 bases, and 18 bases lay in between. The DNA for the CDR3 is TGCAGTGCTAGGAGCTCAGGGCCTGTGGGTGAAAAACTGTTTTTT. Translation gives CSARSSGPVGEKLFF.

This clonotype was seen a few times. The chain couples TRBV27 to TRBJ2-7, with D possibly being TRBD2 (6 bases). V was cut by 4 bases and J by 4 bases, with 17 bases left in between. This CDR3 comprises 15 residues. The germline gives CDR1 MNHEY, CDR2 SMNVEV (reference sequence). Here the CDR3 reads CASSSGTGGWYEQYF. CDR3 nucleotide sequence: TGTGCCAGCAGTTCCGGGACCGGGGGTTGGTACGAGCAGTACTTC.

V and J are TRBV15 and TRBJ1-2; D unresolved. Germline CDR1 reads LNHNV; CDR2 reads YYDKDF (reference sequence). Trimming removed 0 bases at V and 0 bases at J, with 8 bases between. This CDR3 region has 15 residues. CDR3 sequence reads: CATSRDLNSNYGYTF. The CDR3 DNA is TGTGCCACCAGCAGAGATCTCAACTCTAACTATGGCTACACCTTC.

This clonotype was seen a handful of times. This chain links TRBV6-5 with TRBJ2-1, with D possibly TRBD1 on 6 matching bases. Germline V gene data show CDR1 as MNHEY and CDR2 as SVGAGI. CDR3 length equals 13 residues. V was clipped by 11 bases and J by 10 bases, with 21 bases between them. The CDR3: CAAKRGGDGEQFF. Written as DNA, the CDR3 is TGTGCCGCCAAGAGAGGGGGAGACGGAGAGCAGTTCTTC.

This clonotype was counted only a few times. V usage is TRBV20-1 and J usage is TRBJ2-2; D unresolved. The CDR3 length is 13 residues. Trimming took 4 bases from V and 1 from J, leaving 7 bases between them. Germline values: CDR1 DFQATT, CDR2 SNEGSKA (reference sequence). The CDR3 nucleotides are TGCAGTGCTACTAGGAGGAACACCGGGGAGCTGTTTTTT. Translating gives CSATRRNTGELFF.

This chain joins TRBV27 and TRBJ2-2; D unclear. Trimming cost V 6 bases and J 7 bases, with 15 bases left between them. CDR1 and CDR2 from the germline V gene are MNHEY and SMNVEV (reference sequence). This CDR3 is built from 14 residues. The CDR3 region is CASRPNPMGGELFF. CDR3 coding DNA: TGTGCCAGCAGGCCGAACCCTATGGGCGGGGAGCTGTTTTTT.

V usage is TRBV24-1 and J usage is TRBJ2-7, with D tentatively TRBD1 (5 bases). In germline, CDR1 is KGHDR, CDR2 SFDVKD. The CDR3 is made up of 15 amino acids. Trimming left V 2 bases short and J 10 bases short, with 20 bases between. The CDR3 DNA follows: TGTGCCACCAGTGATTCCCAGGGCCCCCAAGAGGCCCAGTACTTC. This encodes CATSDSQGPQEAQYF.

This sequence joins TRBV29-1 and TRBJ2-2; 11 positions agree with TRBD2. There are 14 residues in the CDR3. Germline CDR1 reads SQVTM; CDR2 reads ANQGSEA. Trimming at V came to 6 bases and at J to 7 bases, leaving 7 bases not matched to a gene. This chain's CDR3 is CSVRMGTSGGELFF. In nucleotides, the CDR3 is TGCAGCGTGAGAATGGGGACTAGCGGCGGGGAGCTGTTTTTT.

The chain employs TRBV20-1 and TRBJ1-2; D gene ambiguous. The CDR3 length is 15 residues. The germline CDR1 and CDR2 sequences are DFQATT and SNEGSKA (reference sequence). The V end lost 0 bases, the J end lost 8 bases, and 19 bases lay between the germline ends. CDR3 DNA: TGCAGTGCTAGAGATCCTCGGAGGGCGCAAGAAGGCTACACCTTC. Translation gives CSARDPRRAQEGYTF.

The chain employs TRBV6-1 and TRBJ2-6; 10 bases map to TRBD1. The CDR3 has 17 residues. Trimming took 6 bases from V and 1 from J; bases not matched to a gene: 6. Germline loops: CDR1 MNHNS, CDR2 SASEGT. DNA of the CDR3: TGTGCCAGCAGGCGGACAGGGGGTAATTCTGGGGCCAACGTCCTGACTTTC. Translating gives CASRRTGGNSGANVLTF.

Details on this clonotype: The junction differs from germline at one of its ends, possibly a read error. The genes are TRBV20-1 and TRBJ2-1; 8 bases are a match to TRBD2. From germline, CDR1 is DFQATT and CDR2 SNEGSKA (reference sequence). The CDR3 is 11 amino acids. CDR3: CRHSGNNEQFF. The CDR3 DNA is TGTCGGCATAGCGGGAACAATGAGCAGTTCTTC.

The sample holds a few counts of this clonotype. The chain uses TRBV7-8 and TRBJ2-7, with D perhaps matching TRBD2 (5 bases). V was clipped by 1 base and J by 6 bases, with 10 bases between them. CDR1 is SGHVS, CDR2 FQNEAQ, per germline. The length of the CDR3 is 13 residues. CDR3 bases: TGTGCCAGCAGCTTAGTATCGGGGATCGAGCAGTACTTC. Its translation is CASSLVSGIEQYF. Drawing the rest from reference TRBV7-8 and TRBJ2-7, the complete variable domain is GAGVSQSPRYKVAKRGQDVALRCDPISGHVSLFWYQQALGQGPEFLTYFQNEAQLDKSGLPSDRFFAERPEGSVSTLKIQRTQQEDSAVYLCASSLVSGIEQYFGPGTRLTVT.

V is TRBV20-1 and J is TRBJ2-2; D is perhaps TRBD2 (6 bases). CDR3 length equals 14 residues. The germline V and J ends were trimmed by 5 bases and 2 bases, with 12 bases remaining between them. Germline V gives CDR1 DFQATT, CDR2 SNEGSKA (reference sequence). The CDR3 DNA reads as TGCAGTGCTGCCCGGGACTTAAACACCGGGGAGCTGTTTTTT. Its protein product is CSAARDLNTGELFF.

The chain employs TRBV5-5 and TRBJ2-5, with D unresolved. The assigned J gene may be wrong: the sequence end matches TRBJ2-7 better. Germline values: CDR1 SGHKS, CDR2 YYEKEE (reference sequence). This CDR3 comprises 14 residues. CDR3 nucleotide sequence: TGTGCCAGCAGCCCCTGGGCCGATACCTACGAGCAGTACTTC. Protein product: CASSPWADTYEQYF.

The table lists this clonotype with a few counts. The chain employs TRBV9 and TRBJ1-4; no definite D call. V lost 2 bases and J 6 bases, leaving 11 bases between the germline ends. The CDR3 length is 14 residues. Germline lookup yields CDR1 SGDLS and CDR2 YYNGEE. CDR3 DNA: TGTGCCAGCAGCGTGGGAGGGAGGGATGAAAAACTGTTTTTT. The encoded protein is CASSVGGRDEKLFF.

The CDR3 DNA is TGTGCCAGCGGCCGGACTAGCGGGATTGTCAATGAGCAGTTCTTC. Translating it yields CASGRTSGIVNEQFF. The genes are TRBV28 and TRBJ2-1; 12 bases are a match to TRBD2. The J segment lost 6 bases and the V segment lost 8 bases, leaving 8 bases of the junction unmatched. The germline CDR1 and CDR2 sequences are MDHEN and SYDVKM. This CDR3 contains 15 residues.